These T cell receptor beta chains were read from a single sample in a study of OX40 agonist ivuxolimab in advanced cancers. The protocol was immunoSEQ multiplex PCR, while the TCRdb copy is restricted to in-frame clones and leaves out a portion. The table shows under 80,000 clones, with roughly 90% occurring only once. Sequencing used CD4+ or CD8+ T cells sorted from blood, obtained in a trial of the OX40 agonist ivuxolimab. The receptors were sampled from an adult with an advanced solid tumor such as melanoma, head and neck, liver or kidney cancer. Each CDR3 is given with its conserved first and last residue. A D gene is named only where the DNA matches it firmly. Size values are once, few and many counts, or a class for expanded clones, and some rows have none.

TRBV5-1	18	NA	TRBJ2-7	once	CAKGDRGFGGSDPYEQYF	TGCGCCAAGGGCGATAGGGGTTTTGGAGGATCCGACCCCTACGAGCAGTACTTC
TRBV5-1	17	NA	TRBJ2-7	NA	CASSSGIGSGDRYEQYF	TGCGCCAGCAGCTCAGGGATTGGTTCCGGGGATCGCTACGAGCAGTACTTC
TRBV5-5	14	NA	TRBJ2-1	NA	CASRPGWAYNEQFF	TGTGCCAGCAGGCCCGGGTGGGCCTACAATGAGCAGTTCTTC
TRBV6-6	15	TRBD1	TRBJ2-7	NA	CASTNSGTAFLEQYF	TGTGCCAGCACCAACTCCGGGACAGCCTTTCTCGAGCAGTACTTC
TRBV28	15	TRBD1	TRBJ2-1	NA	CASRDYRTDRDEQFF	TGTGCCAGCAGAGACTATCGGACTGACAGGGATGAGCAGTTCTTC
TRBV7-9	15	NA	TRBJ2-1	NA	CASSPKLRVGNEQFF	TGTGCCAGCAGCCCGAAGCTCAGGGTGGGTAATGAGCAGTTCTTC
TRBV7-2	14	NA	TRBJ2-3	once	CASSLAYASDTQYF	TGTGCCAGCAGCTTGGCATATGCTTCAGATACGCAGTATTTT
TRBV7-9	12	NA	TRBJ2-7	few	CASSLALDEQYF	TGTGCCAGCAGCTTAGCTCTTGACGAGCAGTACTTC
TRBV2	12	NA	TRBJ2-7	NA	CASSGEAYEQYF	TGTGCCAGCAGTGGCGAGGCCTACGAGCAGTACTTC
TRBV19	17	NA	TRBJ2-1	NA	CASNRDGTASSYNEQFF	TGTGCCAGTAATCGGGACGGGACCGCTAGCTCCTACAATGAGCAGTTCTTC
TRBV29-1	11	NA	TRBJ2-2	NA	CSVFRGGELFF	TGCAGCGTTTTCAGGGGCGGGGAGCTGTTTTTT
TRBV5-4	16	TRBD1	TRBJ2-5	NA	CASSSPGQGRGETQYF	TGTGCCAGCAGCTCTCCGGGACAGGGAAGGGGAGAGACCCAGTACTTC